These 32 T cell receptor beta chains were all obtained from the same sample, sequenced in a study of blood T cell repertoires in COVID-19 (dated by TCRdb to 2020 to 2022). Receptors were amplified or captured by the immunoSEQ multiplex PCR assay. TCRdb's version of the immuneACCESS table is confined to in-frame rearrangements and falls short of the full clone set. An unresolved V gene accounts for under half of the shortfall where checked; the remainder is of unknown origin. The sample contains around 480,000 clones, 88% of them found a single time. The ten largest clonotypes hold 10% to 15% of the sample. Sequenced sample: peripheral blood. These TCRs come from a woman aged 50 to 65 with COVID-19, enrolled during active disease.

V and J are TRBV6-5 and TRBJ2-7, with TRBD1 matching 10 bases. CDR3 size: 16 residues. The germline V gene has CDR1 MNHEY and CDR2 SVGAGI. V lost 4 bases and J lost 3; bases outside the gene matches: 9. CDR3 sequence reads: CASSSLGQGSLYEQYF. CDR3 in DNA: TGTGCCAGCAGTTCCCTGGGACAGGGGTCCCTCTACGAGCAGTACTTC.

The chain uses TRBV5-1 and TRBJ2-7, with 11 bases lining up with TRBD2. V shed 0 bases, J shed 5 bases, and the junction held 1 base outside the gene matches. This CDR3 is 14 amino acids long. The germline gives CDR1 SGHRS, CDR2 YFSETQ. In DNA, the CDR3 is TGCGCCAGCAGCTTGGTACTAGCGGGGGACGAGCAGTACTTC. This encodes CASSLVLAGDEQYF.

The chain couples TRBV30 to TRBJ2-4; D uncertain. CDR3 length equals 13 residues. Trimming pared 3 bases from V and 0 bases from J, leaving 6 bases between. CDR1 is GTSNPN and CDR2 is SVGIG in the germline V gene (reference sequence). The CDR3 loop reads CAWSALAKNIQYF. The CDR3 DNA reads TGTGCCTGGAGCGCGTTAGCCAAAAACATTCAGTACTTC.

A single count supports this clone. V usage is TRBV15 and J usage is TRBJ1-1; D possibly corresponds to TRBD1 (6 bases). Germline V CDR1 and CDR2: LNHNV, YYDKDF (reference sequence). Trimming pared 0 bases from V and 6 bases from J, leaving 17 bases between. The CDR3 covers 16 residues. The CDR3 bases are TGTGCCACCAGCAGAGATATCGGCGGGGGGCGAGCTGAAGCTTTCTTT. It yields the protein CATSRDIGGGRAEAFF.

This rearrangement joins TRBV28 to TRBJ1-5, with 11 bases lining up with TRBD1. Per germline, CDR1 MDHEN and CDR2 SYDVKM. This CDR3 comprises 13 residues. V was clipped by 8 bases and J by 9 bases; unmatched bases: 6. CDR3 sequence reads: CASGGQGERPQHF. Written as DNA, the CDR3 is TGTGCCAGCGGGGGACAGGGGGAGCGGCCCCAGCATTTT.

The V gene is TRBV19, the J gene TRBJ1-2; 10 bases match TRBD1. The J segment lost 8 bases and the V segment lost 5 bases, leaving 14 bases of the junction unmatched. Per germline, CDR1 LNHDA and CDR2 SQIVND (reference sequence). The CDR3 sequence is 16 residues long. Here the CDR3 DNA reads TGTGCCAGTAGTCCACAAGCCGGGACAGGGGCCGACGGCTACACCTTC. Translating gives CASSPQAGTGADGYTF.

This chain uses TRBV25-1 with TRBJ2-2; D possibly corresponds to TRBD2 (5 bases). CDR3 length equals 18 residues. The germline V gene encodes CDR1 MGHDK and CDR2 SYGVNS. V was cut by 1 base and J by 0 bases, with 15 bases left in between. CDR3 sequence reads: CASSEFPWRPSNTGELFF. The CDR3 coding sequence is TGTGCCAGCAGTGAATTTCCGTGGAGGCCTTCGAACACCGGGGAGCTGTTTTTT. Looking up the rest from reference TRBV25-1 and TRBJ2-2 gives the full variable domain: EADIYQTPRYLVIGTGKKITLECSQTMGHDKMYWYQQDPGMELHLIHYSYGVNSTEKGDLSSESTVSRIRTEHFPLTLESARPSHTSQYLCASSEFPWRPSNTGELFFGEGSRLTVL.

The chain has TRBV11-2 and TRBJ1-6; 10 positions agree with TRBD1. CDR1 and CDR2 from the germline V gene are SGHAT and FQNNGV. V was clipped by 5 bases and J by 9 bases; unmatched bases: 4. CDR3 length equals 14 residues. CDR3 nucleotide sequence: TGTGCCAGCAGCACCGGGACAGGGGTTTCACCCCTCCACTTT. Its translation: CASSTGTGVSPLHF.

The chain is built from TRBV18 and TRBJ2-2, with D maybe TRBD2 (5 bases). The CDR3 covers 17 residues. Trimming shortened V by 6 bases and J by 4 bases, and 21 bases separated the two germline ends. CDR1 and CDR2 (germline): KGHSH, LQKENI. CDR3 protein: CASSTSTIHGGTGELFF. The DNA of the CDR3 is TGTGCCAGCTCGACCTCGACTATCCATGGTGGCACCGGGGAGCTGTTTTTT.

The sample holds a few counts of this clone. The rearrangement joins TRBV28 to TRBJ1-6; TRBD1 is a possible D gene (5 bases). The germline V gene encodes CDR1 MDHEN and CDR2 SYDVKM. The CDR3 is 14 amino acids. Trimming left V 10 bases short and J 10 bases short, with 20 bases between. The CDR3 sequence is CATAGGVVGSPLHF. CDR3 in DNA: TGTGCCACTGCGGGAGGGGTTGTAGGGTCACCCCTCCACTTT.

This chain connects TRBV9 to TRBJ1-5; no reliable D call. Trimming took off 0 bases at V and 3 bases at J, with 7 bases between the two ends. The CDR3 has 14 residues. Germline values: CDR1 SGDLS, CDR2 YYNGEE. The CDR3 sequence is CASSVGGINQPQHF. The CDR3 bases are TGTGCCAGCAGCGTAGGAGGGATCAATCAGCCCCAGCATTTT. Using reference TRBV9 and TRBJ1-5 for the parts outside the CDR3, the full variable domain is DSGVTQTPKHLITATGQRVTLRCSPRSGDLSVYWYQQSLDQGLQFLIQYYNGEERAKGNILERFSAQQFPDLHSELNLSSLELGDSALYFCASSVGGINQPQHFGDGTRLSIL.

V is TRBV30 and J is TRBJ1-1; no clear D. V lost 1 base and J lost 3, with 12 bases in between. Germline CDR1 GTSNPN, CDR2 SVGIG (reference sequence). The CDR3 contains 14 residues. For the CDR3, the DNA is TGTGCCTGGAGTGGAAGGAGGGTGTACACTGAAGCTTTCTTT. Translation gives CAWSGRRVYTEAFF.

Of note for this clone: Other DNA sequences from this sample encode an identical CDR3 as well. The chain is built from TRBV2 and TRBJ1-4; D might be TRBD1 (5 bases). This CDR3 is built from 14 residues. From germline, CDR1 is SNHLY and CDR2 FYNNEI. V lost 5 bases and J 0 bases, leaving 7 bases between the germline ends. The CDR3 region has the DNA TGTGCCAGCAGTCCGACAGCAACTAATGAAAAACTGTTTTTT. As protein: CASSPTATNEKLFF.

V gene TRBV5-4 combines with J gene TRBJ1-4; 11 bases fit TRBD1. CDR3 length equals 15 residues. CDR1 and CDR2 (germline): SGHNT, YYREEE (reference sequence). The V gene end was trimmed by 4 bases and the J gene end by 8 bases; junction bases not matched to a gene: 7. Written as DNA, the CDR3 is TGTGCCAGCAGCCTCCGGGACAGGGGGAAGGAAAAACTGTTTTTT. Translation gives CASSLRDRGKEKLFF.

The sample holds a few counts of this clone. The V and J genes are TRBV24-1 and TRBJ2-1; D may be TRBD1 (5 bases). The germline gives CDR1 KGHDR, CDR2 SFDVKD. The V and J ends lost 9 bases and 8 bases respectively, with 10 bases between them. This CDR3 has 11 amino acids. CDR3: CATSQGYEQFF. CDR3 bases: TGTGCCACCTCCCAGGGTTATGAGCAGTTCTTC.

This clone was observed a single time. The CDR3 DNA is TGTGCCAGCCTCACCCCCAGGGATCCGTTCTTT. Translation gives CASLTPRDPFF. The chain uses TRBV19 and TRBJ1-1, with D possibly being TRBD1 (5 bases). Germline CDR1 is LNHDA and CDR2 is SQIVND (reference sequence). CDR3 size: 11 residues. V lost 9 bases to trimming and J lost 14 bases, with 19 bases between them.

V usage is TRBV3-1 (or the pseudogene TRBV3-2) and J usage is TRBJ2-1, with a tentative D call TRBD2 (5 bases). The CDR3 runs 13 residues. Trimming stripped 5 bases from V and 3 bases from J, with 8 bases between. Germline CDR1 reads LGHDT; CDR2 reads YNNKEL (reference sequence). CDR3 amino acids: CASSDRDYNEQFF. The CDR3 DNA is TGTGCCAGCAGCGACCGGGACTACAATGAGCAGTTCTTC.

This clone came up once. CDR3 nucleotides: TGCGCCAGCAGCCCCTCTAGCGGGGTCTACGAGCAGTACTTC. It translates to CASSPSSGVYEQYF. V is TRBV5-1 and J is TRBJ2-7; 9 positions match TRBD2. Germline CDR1 reads SGHRS; CDR2 reads YFSETQ. Trimming removed 4 bases from V and 3 bases from J; junction bases left unmatched: 5. The CDR3 is 14 amino acids.

The V and J genes are TRBV2 and TRBJ1-2; D gene uncertain. Germline V CDR1 and CDR2: SNHLY, FYNNEI. V lost 4 bases and J 4 bases, leaving 19 bases between the germline ends. CDR3 size: 16 residues. CDR3: CASSVEGGSQAYGYTF. CDR3 nucleotides: TGTGCCAGCAGTGTTGAGGGCGGGAGTCAGGCCTATGGCTACACCTTC.

This clone came up once. The V and J genes are TRBV6-4 and TRBJ2-2; D not certain. This CDR3 is built from 14 residues. V was cut by 4 bases and J by 0 bases, with 6 bases left in between. CDR1 is MRHNA and CDR2 is SNTAGT in the germline V gene. The CDR3: CASSAFANTGELFF. In DNA, the CDR3 is TGTGCCAGCAGTGCGTTCGCGAACACCGGGGAGCTGTTTTTT.

The chain employs TRBV20-1 and TRBJ2-1; 8 nucleotides line up with TRBD2. Germline CDR1 is DFQATT and CDR2 is SNEGSKA (reference sequence). The CDR3 length is 13 residues. After removal of 3 bases from V and 10 bases from J, the junction contained 8 bases not matched to a gene. The CDR3 DNA sequence: TGCAGTGCTAGTCGGGGGGGGCATCGGGAGCAGTTCTTC. It codes for CSASRGGHREQFF.

This chain links TRBV29-1 with TRBJ1-2, with 7 bases identical to TRBD1. J was trimmed by 6 bases and V by 7 bases; bases with no gene match: 5. The CDR3 is 11 amino acids. In germline, CDR1 is SQVTM, CDR2 ANQGSEA. CDR3 bases: TGCAGCGGCAGGGGGGCTAATGGCTACACCTTC. Protein: CSGRGANGYTF. The full variable domain, completed using reference TRBV29-1 and TRBJ1-2, is SAVISQKPSRDICQRGTSLTIQCQVDSQVTMMFWYRQQPGQSLTLIATANQGSEATYESGFVIDKFPISRPNLTFSTLTVSNMSPEDSSIYLCSGRGANGYTFGSGTRLTVV.

The chain links TRBV12-5 to TRBJ1-1, with 8 bases lining up with TRBD1. Germline V gene lookup returns CDR1 LGHNT and CDR2 FRNRAP. This CDR3 spans 13 amino acids. Trimming took 6 bases from V and 4 from J; bases not matched to a gene: 4. CDR3 sequence reads: CASGRTGGTEAFF. The CDR3 bases are TGTGCTAGTGGCCGAACAGGGGGCACTGAAGCTTTCTTT. Supplemented by reference TRBV12-5 and TRBJ1-1, the full variable domain reads DARVTQTPRHKVTEMGQEVTMRCQPILGHNTVFWYRQTMMQGLELLAYFRNRAPLDDSGMPKDRFSAEMPDATLATLKIQPSEPRDSAVYFCASGRTGGTEAFFGQGTRLTVV.

The chain couples TRBV7-2 to TRBJ2-1, with 8 nucleotides matching TRBD1. Per the germline V gene, CDR1 is SGHTA and CDR2 is FQGNSA. The CDR3 sequence is 12 residues long. The V and J ends lost 4 bases and 10 bases, in that order; junction bases with no gene match: 3. The CDR3 region has the DNA TGTGCCAGCAGCTACAGGGGGGAAGAGCAGTTCTTC. This codes for CASSYRGEEQFF. The whole variable domain, remainder taken from reference TRBV7-2 and TRBJ2-1, is GAGVSQSPSNKVTEKGKDVELRCDPISGHTALYWYRQSLGQGLEFLIYFQGNSAPDKSGLPSDRFSAERTGGSVSTLTIQRTQQEDSAVYLCASSYRGEEQFFGPGTRLTVL.

CDR3 nucleotide sequence: TGTGCCAGCAGCTTACCGGTGACAGATACGCAGTATTTT. Amino acids: CASSLPVTDTQYF. This sequence joins TRBV7-9 and TRBJ2-3; unclear D gene. Germline V gene lookup returns CDR1 SEHNR and CDR2 FQNEAQ (reference sequence). V lost 2 bases to trimming and J lost 3 bases, with 6 bases between them. The CDR3 is 13 residues long.

V gene TRBV24-1 combines with J gene TRBJ2-3, with TRBD1 as a possible D gene (5 bases). This CDR3 contains 14 residues. Trimming shortened V by 5 bases and J by 1 base, and 9 bases separated the two germline ends. Germline lookup yields CDR1 KGHDR and CDR2 SFDVKD. The CDR3 region is CATSVKGGTDTQYF. The CDR3 region has the DNA TGTGCCACCAGTGTAAAAGGGGGCACAGATACGCAGTATTTT.

This clone came up a few times. The J gene is TRBJ2-1, the V gene TRBV19; 11 nucleotides match TRBD2. The trim removed 4 bases at V and 2 bases at J, leaving 4 bases unmatched. The length of the CDR3 is 16 residues. The germline V gene encodes CDR1 LNHDA and CDR2 SQIVND (reference sequence). The CDR3 coding sequence is TGTGCCAGTAGTACCCCTAGCGGGGGGACCTACAATGAGCAGTTCTTC. Translation: CASSTPSGGTYNEQFF.

CDR3 nucleotide sequence: TGTGCCAGACCGGGGGTCGGACTAGCGGGGGGCCTGGTCACAGATACGCAGTATTTT. Translation: CARPGVGLAGGLVTDTQYF. V usage is TRBV6-4 and J usage is TRBJ2-3, with 14 bases matching TRBD2. V lost 9 bases, J lost 2 bases, and 16 bases stayed unmatched. The CDR3 totals 19 residues. Germline CDR1 and CDR2: MRHNA and SNTAGT.

The gene calls are TRBV6-5 and TRBJ1-2; a possible D gene is TRBD1 (5 bases). The V gene's germline CDR1 is MNHEY and CDR2 SVGAGI. Trimming left V 0 bases short and J 2 bases short, with 13 bases between. The length of the CDR3 is 16 residues. The CDR3 protein is CASSYSSGGSNYGYTF. The CDR3 bases are TGTGCCAGCAGTTACTCGTCGGGGGGGAGCAACTATGGCTACACCTTC.

The rearrangement uses TRBV6-5 and TRBJ1-5, with 7 bases aligning to TRBD1. Per the germline V gene, CDR1 is MNHEY and CDR2 is SVGAGI. V gave up 11 bases and J gave up 0 bases; unmatched junction bases: 10. There are 15 residues in the CDR3. The CDR3 reads CAASPGTDSNQPQHF. CDR3 nucleotides: TGTGCCGCCAGCCCCGGGACAGATAGCAATCAGCCCCAGCATTTT.

The chain combines TRBV19 with TRBJ2-3, with a weak D call TRBD2 (6 bases). CDR3 size: 16 residues. The V gene lost 6 bases and the J gene lost 2 bases, with 18 bases spanning the gap. Germline CDR1 is LNHDA and CDR2 is SQIVND (reference sequence). CDR3 region: CASSLAVADFTDTQYF. CDR3 bases: TGTGCCAGTAGCCTCGCCGTAGCGGATTTCACAGATACGCAGTATTTT.

This chain joins TRBV12-3 or TRBV12-4 and TRBJ1-6; TRBD1 might be the D (5 bases). This CDR3 comprises 13 residues. The V end was cut by 2 bases, the J end by 11 bases, with 10 bases between. In nucleotides, the CDR3 is TGTGCCAGCAGTTTACGCAGGGCTGCACCCCTCCACTTT. Translating gives CASSLRRAAPLHF.